This T cell receptor (beta chain) is drawn from a study of CD8 T cells in ankylosing spondylitis. The study's findings and limits: In ankylosing spondylitis blood, a motif of seven to nine highly homologous TCR beta variants appeared characteristic. According to the report, clones linked to the disease were significantly enriched in matched synovial fluid samples taken from ankylosing spondylitis patients.

A quantitative 5'-RACE method, one with molecular barcodes, was used to make TCR beta libraries. TCRdb re-called the 5' RACE reads through MiXCR, storing one row per CDR3 protein. This sample yields about 240,000 distinct CDR3 sequences, of which over 9.5% are seen a single time; 2.6% belongs to the top ten. This clonotype was counted only a few times. Its matching antigen is unknown. The clonotype comes from a male donor with ankylosing spondylitis or in good health (not recorded which). Sequenced material: blood, either unsorted or a sorted T cell fraction (not recorded which).

The CDR3 bases are TGTGCCAGCAGCCCTTGGACGGGGATACTCTCCTACGAGCAGTACTTC. It specifies CASSPWTGILSYEQYF. This chain joins TRBV5-5 and TRBJ2-7, with a tentative D call TRBD2 (5 bases). The germline V gene encodes CDR1 SGHKS and CDR2 YYEKEE (reference sequence). The CDR3 consists of 16 residues. The V gene lost 4 bases and the J gene lost 0 bases, with 17 bases spanning the gap.